This T cell receptor beta chain is drawn from a study of T-cell memory formation after mild COVID-19. Germline V gene data show CDR1 as SQVTM and CDR2 as ANQGSEA. V shed 4 bases and J shed 6 bases, with 18 bases lying between them. The CDR3 sequence is 14 residues long. In its sample, this clonotype was seen once. TCRdb re-called the 5' RACE reads with MiXCR, one entry per CDR3 protein. The sample lists fewer than 300,000 distinct CDR3 sequences, approximately 19% seen once, with 23% in the top ten. The chain has TRBV29-1 and TRBJ1-2; D remains unclear. This TCR was recovered from a man younger than 35 who had mild COVID-19 (a few samples of this study predate the infection). Cell type and time point are not known. Sequencing was performed on PBMCs or a T cell subset sorted from them (not recorded which). The CDR3 coding sequence is TGCAGCGTTGCCGCTGTAGGGAGAGGGAATGGCTACACCTTC. This sequence encodes CSVAAVGRGNGYTF.